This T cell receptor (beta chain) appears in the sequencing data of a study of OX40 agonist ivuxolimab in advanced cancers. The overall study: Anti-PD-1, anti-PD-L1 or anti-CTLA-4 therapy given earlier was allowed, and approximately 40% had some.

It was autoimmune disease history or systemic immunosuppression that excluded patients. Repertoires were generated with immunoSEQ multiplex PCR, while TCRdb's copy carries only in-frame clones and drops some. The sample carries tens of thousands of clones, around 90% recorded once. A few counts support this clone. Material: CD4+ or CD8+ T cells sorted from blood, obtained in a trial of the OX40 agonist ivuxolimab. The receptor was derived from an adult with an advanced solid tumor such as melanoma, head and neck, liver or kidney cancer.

CDR3 loop: CASSYGGAQPQHF. CDR3 nucleotide sequence: TGTGCCAGCAGTTACGGGGGAGCCCAGCCCCAGCATTTT. The chain joins TRBV6-5 to TRBJ1-5; possibly TRBD1 for D (5 bases). Trimming shortened V by 2 bases and J by 7 bases, and 9 bases separated the two germline ends. The germline V gene encodes CDR1 MNHEY and CDR2 SVGAGI. The length of the CDR3 is 13 residues.